This TCR beta chain was identified in a study of cytomegalovirus exposure and HLA in healthy donors. Whole-study findings and limits: Some V segments (TRBV6-2 and TRBV6-3 among them) were excluded as indistinguishable. TCR beta V- and J-gene trimming, according to a later analysis, was linked to a missense DCLRE1C variant.

Concerning this clone itself: Its antigen is not identified.

The CDR3 is made up of 13 amino acids. V gave up 6 bases and J gave up 0 bases, with 8 bases separating them. Germline V gene lookup returns CDR1 MNHNS and CDR2 SASEGT. 13 Jbeta primers and 60 Vbeta primers were used for the PCR. The data were produced by immunoSEQ multiplex PCR, yet TCRdb's version contains in-frame clones alone and is incomplete. The data contain over 100,000 clones, approximately 69% of them singletons. Sequenced: PBMCs. This rearrangement joins TRBV6-1 to TRBJ1-1, with a tentative D call TRBD1 (6 bases). This receptor was identified in a man in his forties in good health and CMV-seropositive. In DNA, the CDR3 is TGTGCCAGCAGCTGGACAGTGAACACTGAAGCTTTCTTT. Translated: CASSWTVNTEAFF.